This T cell receptor beta chain was recovered during a study of blood T cell repertoires in COVID-19. Across the whole study: The study drew acute and convalescent COVID-19 samples from the United States, Italy and Spain. The analysed material was cDNA or gDNA that came from T cells, B-cell-depleted T cells, or PBMCs.

The CDR3 is 14 residues long. Germline V CDR1 and CDR2: MGHDK, SYGVNS. Germline trimming cut 4 bases from V and 3 bases from J; bases unmatched to any gene: 2. Per the authors' pipeline: Amplification of reference gene primers was used by the study to estimate nucleated cell counts. Profiled with immunoSEQ multiplex PCR; TCRdb holds only in-frame clones, not every one. That table furnishes V, J and clone size, whereas the DNA furnished D and trimming. The data contain approximately 170,000 clones, about four fifths of them singletons. This sequence joins TRBV25-1 and TRBJ1-4; 7 bases are shared with TRBD1. This TCR derives from a woman aged 80 or older with active or convalescent COVID-19. The source material was peripheral blood. CDR3 bases: TGTGCCAGCAGTGGACAGGGTGCTAATGAAAAACTGTTTTTT. This codes for CASSGQGANEKLFF.